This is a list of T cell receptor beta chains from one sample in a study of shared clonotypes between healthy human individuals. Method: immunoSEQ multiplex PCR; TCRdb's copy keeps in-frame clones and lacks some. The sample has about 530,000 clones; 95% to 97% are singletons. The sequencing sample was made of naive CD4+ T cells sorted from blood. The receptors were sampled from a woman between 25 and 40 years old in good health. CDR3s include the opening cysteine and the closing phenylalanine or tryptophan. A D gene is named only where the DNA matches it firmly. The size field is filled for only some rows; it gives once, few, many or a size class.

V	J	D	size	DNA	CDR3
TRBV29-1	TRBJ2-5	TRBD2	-	TGCAGCGTTGAGTTGACTAGCGACCAAGAGACCCAGTACTTC	CSVELTSDQETQYF
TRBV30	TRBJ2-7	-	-	TGTGCCTGGATTTATCTTCAGCTTCGTTCGTACGAGCAGTACTTC	CAWIYLQLRSYEQYF
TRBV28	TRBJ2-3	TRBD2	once	TGTGCCAGCAGTTTGCCGGGACTAGCGGAGGGGGCAGATACGCAGTATTTT	CASSLPGLAEGADTQYF
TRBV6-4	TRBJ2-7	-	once	TGTGCCAGCAGTGACCCAGGGTACGAGCAGTACTTC	CASSDPGYEQYF
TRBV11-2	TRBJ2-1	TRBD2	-	TGTGCCAGCAGTTATCAGGGACTAGCGGGGGCTTTGGAGCAGTTCTTC	CASSYQGLAGALEQFF
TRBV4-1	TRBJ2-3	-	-	TGCGCCAGCAGCCAATCGGGAGCTACAGATACGCAGTATTTT	CASSQSGATDTQYF
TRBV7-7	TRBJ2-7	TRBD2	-	TGTGCCAGCAGCTCCGGAGCGGGAGTGGGGGAGCAGTACTTC	CASSSGAGVGEQYF
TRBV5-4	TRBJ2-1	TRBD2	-	TGTGCCAGCAGCTTGGGGTTAGCGGGTGGTAATGAGCAGTTCTTC	CASSLGLAGGNEQFF
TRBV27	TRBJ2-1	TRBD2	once	TGTGCCAGCAGTTTTCAGCTAGCGGGAGGGCCAGGTGAGCAGTTCTTC	CASSFQLAGGPGEQFF
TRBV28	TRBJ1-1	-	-	TGTGCCAGCCGGGCCCCGCGGGGTTATTCGAATTTGAACACTGAAGCTTTCTTT	CASRAPRGYSNLNTEAFF
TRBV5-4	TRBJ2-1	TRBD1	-	TGTGCCGAAGCAGGTTGGGACAGGGCCCCTAATGAGCAGTTCTTC	CAEAGWDRAPNEQFF
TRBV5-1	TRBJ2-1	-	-	TGCGCCAGCAGGAGCTTCCCGGGAGAAATGGTGAATGAGCAGTTCTTC	CASRSFPGEMVNEQFF
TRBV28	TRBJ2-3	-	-	TGTGCCGCTGGGACGGGAGACCTCCCGCCAGATACGCAGTATTTT	CAAGTGDLPPDTQYF
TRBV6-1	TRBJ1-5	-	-	TGTGCCAGCAGTGCTAATATGGATCAGCCCCAGCATTTT	CASSANMDQPQHF
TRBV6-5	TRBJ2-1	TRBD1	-	TGTGCCAGCAGCTCCGGGACAGGGGTGAATGAGCAGTTCTTC	CASSSGTGVNEQFF
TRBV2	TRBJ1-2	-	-	TGTGCCAGCAGTGAGATTCCCGGGGGGCCCCAAAGGGGCTACACCTTC	CASSEIPGGPQRGYTF
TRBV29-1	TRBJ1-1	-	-	TGCAGCGTCATCACCGGGACATACATGAACACTGAAGCTTTCTTT	CSVITGTYMNTEAFF
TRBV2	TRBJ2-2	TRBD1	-	TGTGCCAGTACCGGGACAGGGGGGTTCACCGGGGAGCTGTTTTTT	CASTGTGGFTGELFF
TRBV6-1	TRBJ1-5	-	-	TGTGCCAGCAGTGAAGGTGGGGGCAGGTATCAGCCCCAGCATTTT	CASSEGGGRYQPQHF
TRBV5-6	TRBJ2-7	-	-	TGTGCCAGCGGGACAGGAGCGGGAGCCTACGAGCAGTACTTC	CASGTGAGAYEQYF
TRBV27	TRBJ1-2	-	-	TGTGCCAGCAGTTTCGGACATTCTAACTATGGCTACACCTTC	CASSFGHSNYGYTF
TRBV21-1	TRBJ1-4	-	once	TGTGCCAGCAGCAGCTACAGGGCTTCTAATGAAAAACTGTTTTTT	CASSSYRASNEKLFF
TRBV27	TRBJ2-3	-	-	TGTGCCAGCAACCGACTAGTGTCAGATACGCAGTATTTT	CASNRLVSDTQYF
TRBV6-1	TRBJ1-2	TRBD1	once	TGTGCCAGCTACCCCGGGACAGGGTACTCTCGTGGCTACACCTTC	CASYPGTGYSRGYTF
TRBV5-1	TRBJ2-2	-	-	TGCGCCAGCAGCCCCGAGATCAGACAGGGAGGTCGCACCGGGGAGCTGTTTTTT	CASSPEIRQGGRTGELFF
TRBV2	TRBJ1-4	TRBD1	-	TGTGCCAGCAGTCATAGGGGACTACAGGGGGCCATCCCTTTCGTTGCAACTAATGAAAAACTGTTTTTT	CASSHRGLQGAIPFVATNEKLFF
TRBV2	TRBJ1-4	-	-	TGTGCCAGCAGTGAACGGGCAGGGGAGGCACCTAATGAAAAACTGTTTTTT	CASSERAGEAPNEKLFF
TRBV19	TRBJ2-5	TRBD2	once	TGTGCCAGTAGTGCCGCCGGGACTAGCGGAGGCGAGACCCAGTACTTC	CASSAAGTSGGETQYF
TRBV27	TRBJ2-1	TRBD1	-	TGTGCCAGCAGTTTATATCGACAGGGGGGTAGTGAGCAGTTCTTC	CASSLYRQGGSEQFF
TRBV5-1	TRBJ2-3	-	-	TGCGCCAGCAGCTGGGTGAGCGGAGGGAGCACAGATACGCAGTATTTT	CASSWVSGGSTDTQYF
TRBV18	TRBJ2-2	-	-	TGTGCCAGCTCACCGAGGGAGTTCACCGGGGAGCTGTTTTTT	CASSPREFTGELFF
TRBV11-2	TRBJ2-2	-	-	TGTGCCAGCAGCCTCCCAGCCTGGGGAGGCACCGGGGAGCTGTTTTTT	CASSLPAWGGTGELFF
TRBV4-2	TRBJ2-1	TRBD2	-	TGTGCCAGCAGCTTGGGAGGGAGCTCCTACAATGAGCAGTTCTTC	CASSLGGSSYNEQFF
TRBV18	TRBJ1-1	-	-	TGTGCCAGCTCACCTAGCGCAGGGGTTGGAACTCGTAGCACTGAAGCTTTCTTT	CASSPSAGVGTRSTEAFF
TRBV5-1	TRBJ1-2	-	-	TGCGCCAGCGCTCCAGGGCCGGAGGGCTACACCTTC	CASAPGPEGYTF
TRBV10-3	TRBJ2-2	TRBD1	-	TGTGCCATCAGACCGAGGGACAGGGGGAACACCGGGGAGCTGTTTTTT	CAIRPRDRGNTGELFF
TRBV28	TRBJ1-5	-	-	TGTGCCAGCAGCCAACTGCAGGGGCCCCAGCATTTT	CASSQLQGPQHF
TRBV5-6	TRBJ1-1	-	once	TGTGCCAGCCGGACGGGGACTGAAGCTTTCTTT	CASRTGTEAFF
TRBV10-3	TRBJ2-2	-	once	TGTGCCATCAGGACGGGGCTCAACACCGGGGAGCTGTTTTTT	CAIRTGLNTGELFF
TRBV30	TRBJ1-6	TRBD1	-	TGTGCCTGGACCAGGGGGCTGGGTTCACCCCTCCACTTT	CAWTRGLGSPLHF
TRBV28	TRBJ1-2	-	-	TGTGCCAGCAGTTTATTAACAGGCGAATATGGCTACACCTTC	CASSLLTGEYGYTF
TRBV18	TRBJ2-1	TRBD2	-	TGTGCCAGCTCACCGTTGGCGGGGGGACCCTACAATGAGCAGTTCTTC	CASSPLAGGPYNEQFF
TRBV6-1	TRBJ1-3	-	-	TGTGCCAGCAGACAGGCAGAGGGAAACACCATATATTTT	CASRQAEGNTIYF
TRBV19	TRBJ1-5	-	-	TGTGCCAGTAGTATAGATCAGATACAGGGCCGGCAGCCCCAGCATTTT	CASSIDQIQGRQPQHF
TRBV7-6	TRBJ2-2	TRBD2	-	TGTGCCAGCAAGCCTAGCGGGAGATTCACCGGGGAGCTGTTTTTT	CASKPSGRFTGELFF
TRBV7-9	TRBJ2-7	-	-	TGTGCCAGCAGCTTAGGAGGGCGGGACGAGCAGTACTTC	CASSLGGRDEQYF
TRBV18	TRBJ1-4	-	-	TGTGCCAGCTCACCCTTAAGGGGCCTCAATGAAAAACTGTTTTTT	CASSPLRGLNEKLFF
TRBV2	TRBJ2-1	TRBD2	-	TGTGCCAGCAGAGGACTAGCGGCATACAATGAGCAGTTCTTC	CASRGLAAYNEQFF
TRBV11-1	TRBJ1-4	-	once	TGTGCCAGCAGTGGAGTACGAGAAAAACTGTTTTTT	CASSGVREKLFF
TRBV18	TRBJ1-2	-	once	TGTGCCAGTTCAAACCGGGACGCAACCTTTAACTATGGCTACACCTTC	CASSNRDATFNYGYTF